This TCR beta chain was captured in a study of identical twins (dated by TCRdb to 2015 to 2016). In the study overall: TCR alpha and beta repertoires from monozygotic twins, unrelated adults of various ages and cord blood were deep-sequenced to test whether fetal clonotypes persist. Replicate twin experiments were performed at different times using different library preparation protocols to rule out contamination. Results the study describes overall, beyond this receptor: Fewer insertions were carried by abundant cord blood beta clonotypes, a similar but weaker trend appeared in young adult naive repertoires, and no such trend appeared in memory repertoires. Compared with coincidental sharing between unrelated individuals, out-of-frame TCR alpha sequences shared between twins had an excess of sequences with low generation probability. Zero-insertion analyses could be partly confounded by invariant T cells such as MAIT and iNKT, although diverse VJ usage argued against such confounding for most clonotypes. Conclusions relied on cross-sectional statistical analysis, since the same donors could not be followed over many years. Out-of-frame TCR alpha sharing in monozygotic twins was systematically underestimated by recombination models, whereas sharing between unrelated individuals was in agreement with the recombination models. In beta out-of-frame sequences, excess twin sharing was weaker, because having fewer shared sequences lowered the signal-to-noise ratio.

All donors were healthy Caucasians. The twin cohort consisted of three pairs of female monozygotic twins, all aged 18 to 29 years. Positive isolation kits from Invitrogen were used to isolate the CD4+ and CD8+ T cell populations. In the case of this clonotype: The antigen it recognizes is unknown. No base-level quality is on record; no much larger clone is a single base apart.

Library method: 5' RACE. Instrument on record: Illumina HiSeq 2000. A universal primer binding site was added through template switching, and the final cDNA carried a unique molecular identifier so that TCR cDNA molecules could be counted accurately. First-strand cDNA for TCR alpha and beta chains was synthesized from specific primers in the conserved constant-segment region. Each cDNA library was double barcoded, with a SMART-Mk sample barcode plus Illumina barcodes, to control for contamination. TruSeq adapter sequences and Illumina sample barcodes were added in two successive PCR steps. TCR alpha and beta cDNA libraries were sequenced on the Illumina HiSeq platform with custom primers. The authors' pipeline ran thus. Raw reads were processed with MiGEC to extract unique molecular identifiers, and MiXCR was used to determine CDR3 positions. For each individual, recombination models were inferred using an EM algorithm with the repgenHMM and IGoR tools. The tcR package in R was used for shared clonotype analysis, with sharing normalized by the product of cloneset sizes. To study raw recombination free of thymic and clonal selection effects, out-of-frame nonproductive sequences were analyzed. Clones were called with MiXCR by TCRdb after fastp trimmed the public reads at Q25, and only in-frame beta chains were retained. Entries are consolidated by CDR3 protein sequence, retaining the most common genes and DNA. For this entry, the V and J calls and clone size follow TCRdb and not the study's own pipeline. In all, the sample holds 520,000 or so distinct CDR3 sequences, and about 20% of those were seen once. About 0.91% of the sample rests with the top ten.

CDR1 KGHSH and CDR2 LQKENI were looked up in the germline V gene. Reading from cysteine to phenylalanine, the CDR3 counts 15 amino acids. Only CDR3 DNA remains: 45 bases, in frame from the first base. Trimming leaves V shorter by 3 bases and J shorter by 3 bases, with the junction holding 5 bases beyond the gene matches. The data were also submitted as part of a second study, on T cells expressing NK-cell markers. Looking at the second paper: Seven to nine donors provided sorted CD3+CD56+NKG2C+, CD3+CD56+NKG2C- and CD3+CD56-NKG2C+ T-cell subsets, whose TCR beta-chain repertoires were profiled. Among the eight sequenced donors, seven were HCMV-seropositive and one was HCMV-seronegative. To restrict sorting to alphabetaTCR-expressing T cells, an anti-gammadeltaTCR antibody was added in several experiments. In six or seven donors, the dominant CD3+CD56+NKG2C+ clonotypes ranked among the top 10 CD8+ clonotypes, making up about 1.0-8% of CD8+ T cells. Those dominant clonotypes were again the most abundant among CD3+CD56-NKG2C+ cells in several donors, at roughly 28.3-65%. Whether the expanded NKG2C-expressing T cell clones were specific for HCMV antigens was left unclear. The eight sequenced donors were randomly selected healthy volunteers, three men and five women. To determine HCMV serostatus, a commercial ELISA kit was used to detect HCMV-specific IgG in serum. Reads were demultiplexed and grouped by UMI with MIGEC, and clonotypes were assembled and quantified with MiTCR. To remove erroneous sequences, TCR cDNA sequences were retained only when supported by two or more reads. The tcR package was used for downstream repertoire analysis, and clonotypes were matched across fractions by CDR3 nucleotide sequence plus V segment. VDJmatch was used to annotate antigen specificity against VDJdb, with one amino acid substitution in CDR3 permitted.

What was sequenced was CD4+ T cells sorted from blood. The V gene is TRBV18 and the J gene is TRBJ1-1; 9 central nucleotides agree with TRBD1. This sequence originates from a woman aged 18-29 years in good health. The encoded CDR3 is CASSPTGGWDTEAFF. The DNA reads as follows: TGTGCCAGCTCACCTACAGGGGGCTGGGACACTGAAGCTTTCTTT.